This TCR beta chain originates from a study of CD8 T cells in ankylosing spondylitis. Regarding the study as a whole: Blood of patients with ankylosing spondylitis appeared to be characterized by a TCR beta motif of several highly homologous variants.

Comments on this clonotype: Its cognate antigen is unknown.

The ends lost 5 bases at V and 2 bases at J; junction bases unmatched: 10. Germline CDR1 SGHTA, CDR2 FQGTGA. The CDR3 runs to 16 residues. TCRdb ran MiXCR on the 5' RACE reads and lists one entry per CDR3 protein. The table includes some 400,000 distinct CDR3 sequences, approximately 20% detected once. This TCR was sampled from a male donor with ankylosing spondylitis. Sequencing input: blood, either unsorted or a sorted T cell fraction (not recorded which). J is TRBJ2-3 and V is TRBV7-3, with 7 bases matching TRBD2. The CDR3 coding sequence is TGTGCCAGCAGCCCGCGAGGCGGGAGCAACACAGATACGCAGTATTTT. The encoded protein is CASSPRGGSNTDTQYF.